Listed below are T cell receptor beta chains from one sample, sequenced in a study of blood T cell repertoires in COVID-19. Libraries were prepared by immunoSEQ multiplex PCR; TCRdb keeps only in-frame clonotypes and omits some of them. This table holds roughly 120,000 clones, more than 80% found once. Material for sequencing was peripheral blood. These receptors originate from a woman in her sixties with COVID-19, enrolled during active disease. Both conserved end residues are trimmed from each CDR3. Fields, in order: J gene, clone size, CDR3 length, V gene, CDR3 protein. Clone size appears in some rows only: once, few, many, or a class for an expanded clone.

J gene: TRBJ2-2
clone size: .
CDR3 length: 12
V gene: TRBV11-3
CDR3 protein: ASSKGQVTGELF

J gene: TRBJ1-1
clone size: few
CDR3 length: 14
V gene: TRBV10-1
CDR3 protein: ASSEYRTGWNTEAF

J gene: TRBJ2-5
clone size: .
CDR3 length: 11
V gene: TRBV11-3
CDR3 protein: ASSRGSQETQY

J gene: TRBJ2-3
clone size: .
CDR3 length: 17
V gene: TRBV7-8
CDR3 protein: ASSPESLLLAGGSDTQY

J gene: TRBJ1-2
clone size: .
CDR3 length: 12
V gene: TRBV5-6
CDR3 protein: ASSLYMVVYGYT

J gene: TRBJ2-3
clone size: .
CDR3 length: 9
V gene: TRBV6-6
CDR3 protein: ATEYADTQY

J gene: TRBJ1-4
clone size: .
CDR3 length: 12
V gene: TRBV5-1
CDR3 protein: ASSPLGQGEKLF

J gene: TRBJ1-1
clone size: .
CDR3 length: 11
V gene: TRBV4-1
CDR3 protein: ASSLTGETEAF

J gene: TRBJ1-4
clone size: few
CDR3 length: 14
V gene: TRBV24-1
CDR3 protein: ATSDKGAPTNEKLF

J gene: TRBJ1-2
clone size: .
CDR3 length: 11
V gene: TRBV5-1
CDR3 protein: ASSFSGRDGYT

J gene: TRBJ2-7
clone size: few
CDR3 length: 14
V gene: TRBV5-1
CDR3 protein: ASSERTGLIPYEQY

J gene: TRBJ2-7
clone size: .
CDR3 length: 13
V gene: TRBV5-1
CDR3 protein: ASSSGGTGYHEQY

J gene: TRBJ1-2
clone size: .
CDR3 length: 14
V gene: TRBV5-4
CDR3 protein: ASSLGGAGGGYGYT

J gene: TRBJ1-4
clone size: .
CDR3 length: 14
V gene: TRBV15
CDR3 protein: ATSRVRTATNEKLF

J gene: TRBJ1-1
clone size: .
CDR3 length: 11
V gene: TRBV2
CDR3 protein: ASDKAVPPEAF

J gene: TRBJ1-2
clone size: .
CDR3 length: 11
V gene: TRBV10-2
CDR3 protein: ASSDRRSAGYT

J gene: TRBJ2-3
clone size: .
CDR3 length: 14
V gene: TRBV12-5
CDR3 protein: ASGLIASGGGGTQY

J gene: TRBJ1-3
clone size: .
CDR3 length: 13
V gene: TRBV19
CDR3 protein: ASSPLPTSGNTIY

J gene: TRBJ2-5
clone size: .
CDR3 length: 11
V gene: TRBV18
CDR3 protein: ASSPTSQETQY

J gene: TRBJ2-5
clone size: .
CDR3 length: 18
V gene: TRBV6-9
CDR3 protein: ASSPRTWGLAGAHQETQY

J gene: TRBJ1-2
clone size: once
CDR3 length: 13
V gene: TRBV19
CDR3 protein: ASSIDQPGAYGYT

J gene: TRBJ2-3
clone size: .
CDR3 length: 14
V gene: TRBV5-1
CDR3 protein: ASSFRSGGASDTQY

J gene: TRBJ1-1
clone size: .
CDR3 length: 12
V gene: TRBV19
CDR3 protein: ASSIREGNTEAF

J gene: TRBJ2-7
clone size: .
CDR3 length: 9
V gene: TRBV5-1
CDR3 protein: ASSTDYEQY

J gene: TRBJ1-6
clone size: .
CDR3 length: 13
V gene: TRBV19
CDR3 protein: ASKAGISYNSPLH

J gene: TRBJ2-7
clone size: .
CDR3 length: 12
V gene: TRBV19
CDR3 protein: ASKRQGSSYEQY

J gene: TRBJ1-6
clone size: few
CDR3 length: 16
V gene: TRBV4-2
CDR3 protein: ASSQEDTESSYNSPLH

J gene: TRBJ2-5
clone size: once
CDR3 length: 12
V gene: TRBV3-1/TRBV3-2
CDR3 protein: ASSRQGNSGTQY

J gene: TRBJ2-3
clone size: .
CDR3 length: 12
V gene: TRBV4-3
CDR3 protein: ASSQLLSTDTQY

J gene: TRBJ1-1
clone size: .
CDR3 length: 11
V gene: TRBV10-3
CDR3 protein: AMAGQQDTEAF

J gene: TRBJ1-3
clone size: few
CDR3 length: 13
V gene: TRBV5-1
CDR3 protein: ASSLGTEGGNTIY

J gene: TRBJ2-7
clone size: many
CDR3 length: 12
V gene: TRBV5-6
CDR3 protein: ASSFLSRAYEQY

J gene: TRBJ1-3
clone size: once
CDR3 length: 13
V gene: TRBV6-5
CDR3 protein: ASSDGTGSGNTIY

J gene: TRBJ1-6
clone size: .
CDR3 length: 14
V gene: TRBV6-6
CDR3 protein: ASSRQGASSNSPLH

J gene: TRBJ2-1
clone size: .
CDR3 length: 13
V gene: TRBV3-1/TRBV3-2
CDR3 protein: ASSQEVAIGGEQF

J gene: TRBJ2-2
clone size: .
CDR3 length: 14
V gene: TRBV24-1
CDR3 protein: ATSDWDRGQSGELF

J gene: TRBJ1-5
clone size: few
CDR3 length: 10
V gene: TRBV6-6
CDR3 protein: ASSTDSQPQH

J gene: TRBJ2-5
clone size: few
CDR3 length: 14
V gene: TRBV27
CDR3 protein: ASSRLQGGGQETQY

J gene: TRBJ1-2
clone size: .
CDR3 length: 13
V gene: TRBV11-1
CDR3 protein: ASSAAGTAAYGYT

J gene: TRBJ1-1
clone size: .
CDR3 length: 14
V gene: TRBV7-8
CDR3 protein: ASLLLGGRLITEAF

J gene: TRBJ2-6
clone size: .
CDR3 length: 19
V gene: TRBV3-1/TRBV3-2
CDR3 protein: ASSLDRTSGAAFSGANVLT